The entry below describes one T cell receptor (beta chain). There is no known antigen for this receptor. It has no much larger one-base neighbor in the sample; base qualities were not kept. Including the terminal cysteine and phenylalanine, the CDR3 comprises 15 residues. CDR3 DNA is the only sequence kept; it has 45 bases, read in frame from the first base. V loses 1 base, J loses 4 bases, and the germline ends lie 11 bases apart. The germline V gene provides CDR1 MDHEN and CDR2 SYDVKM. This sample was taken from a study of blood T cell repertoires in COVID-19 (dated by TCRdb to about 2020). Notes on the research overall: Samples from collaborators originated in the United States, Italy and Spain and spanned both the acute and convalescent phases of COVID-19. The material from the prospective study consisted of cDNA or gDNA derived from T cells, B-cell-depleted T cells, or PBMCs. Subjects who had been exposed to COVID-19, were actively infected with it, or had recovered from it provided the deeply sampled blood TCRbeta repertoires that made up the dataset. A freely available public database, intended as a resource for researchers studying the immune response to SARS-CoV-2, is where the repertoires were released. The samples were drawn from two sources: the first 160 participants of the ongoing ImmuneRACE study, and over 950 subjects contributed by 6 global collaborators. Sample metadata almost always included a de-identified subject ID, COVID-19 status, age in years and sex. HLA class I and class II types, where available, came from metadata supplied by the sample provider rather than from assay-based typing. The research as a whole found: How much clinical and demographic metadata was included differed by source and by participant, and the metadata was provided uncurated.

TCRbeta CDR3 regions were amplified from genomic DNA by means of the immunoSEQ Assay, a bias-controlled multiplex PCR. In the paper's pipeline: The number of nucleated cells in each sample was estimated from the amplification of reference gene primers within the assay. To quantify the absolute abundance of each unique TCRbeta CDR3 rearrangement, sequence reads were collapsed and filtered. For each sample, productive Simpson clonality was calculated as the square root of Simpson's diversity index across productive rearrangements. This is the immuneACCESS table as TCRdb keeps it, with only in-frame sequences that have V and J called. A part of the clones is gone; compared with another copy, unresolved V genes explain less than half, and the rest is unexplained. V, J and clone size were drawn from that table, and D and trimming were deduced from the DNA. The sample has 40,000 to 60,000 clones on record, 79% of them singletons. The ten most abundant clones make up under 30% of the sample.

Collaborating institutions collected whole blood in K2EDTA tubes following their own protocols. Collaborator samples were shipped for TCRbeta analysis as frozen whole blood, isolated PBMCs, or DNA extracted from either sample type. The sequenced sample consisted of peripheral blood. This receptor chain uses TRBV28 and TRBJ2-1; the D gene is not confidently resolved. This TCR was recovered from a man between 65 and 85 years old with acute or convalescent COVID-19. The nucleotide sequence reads TGTGCCAGCAGTTTATTTGCTAGTGCGTACAATGAGCAGTTCTTC. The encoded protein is CASSLFASAYNEQFF.